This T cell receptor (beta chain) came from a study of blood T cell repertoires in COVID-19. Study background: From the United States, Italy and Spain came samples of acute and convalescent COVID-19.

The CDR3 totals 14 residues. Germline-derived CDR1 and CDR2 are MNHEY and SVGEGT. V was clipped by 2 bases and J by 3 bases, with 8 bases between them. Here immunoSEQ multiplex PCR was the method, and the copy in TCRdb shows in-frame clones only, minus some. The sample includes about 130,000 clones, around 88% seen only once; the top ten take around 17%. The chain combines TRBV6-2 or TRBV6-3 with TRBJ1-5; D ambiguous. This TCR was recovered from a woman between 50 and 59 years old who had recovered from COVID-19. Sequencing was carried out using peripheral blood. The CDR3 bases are TGTGCCAGCAGTTACGTCAGACTCAATCAGCCCCAGCATTTT. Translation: CASSYVRLNQPQHF.